The entry below gives a single T cell receptor beta chain sequence along with its context. What it binds is unknown. This entry belongs to a study of spatial heterogeneity in lung cancer. Whole-study results and caveats: Mutation tallies in tumors tracked expanded intratumoral alpha and beta TCR counts. Tumor T-cell coverage was an estimated 7% or so for alpha and approximately 12% for beta chains.

The time point here: sample taken at primary tumor resection. A unique molecular identifier was carried by every single TCR cDNA molecule. TCRdb reprocessed the 5' RACE reads via MiXCR and lists one record per CDR3 protein. The sample shows 7,000 to 9,500 distinct CDR3 sequences, roughly 6% of them seen only once. The TCR comes from a female donor with early-stage non-small cell lung cancer. Here the sequenced sample was lung tumor tissue, taken at surgery.

CDR3 nucleotides: TGTGCCAGCTCACCAAAAGCGGGGACGGCCGGGGAGCTGTTTTTT. Translation gives CASSPKAGTAGELFF. The chain combines TRBV18 with TRBJ2-2, with 7 bases fitting TRBD2. J lost 6 bases, V lost 2 bases, and 6 bases had no gene match. Germline V CDR1 and CDR2: KGHSH, LQKENI. The CDR3 contains 15 residues.